A selection of T cell receptor beta chains follows, all from one sample in a study of shared clonotypes between healthy human individuals. Only in-frame clones appear in the TCRdb table, and some are missing; sequencing was by immunoSEQ multiplex PCR. The profile shows hundreds of thousands of clones, 90% to 96% of them singletons. The sequenced material came from naive CD4+ T cells sorted from blood. The receptors stem from a woman under 40 in good health. Both conserved end residues are part of each CDR3. The D gene is left open where the match is weak. Only part of the rows carry a size: once, few, many, or a class if the clone is expanded.

size | J | D | V | DNA | CDR3
NA | TRBJ2-3 | NA | TRBV18 | TGTGCCAGCTCACCCCCCGGGAGAAGTGGAGATACGCAGTATTTT | CASSPPGRSGDTQYF
NA | TRBJ2-2 | TRBD2 | TRBV11-3 | TGTGCCAGCAGCTCCCATCTGACGCTAGCGGGAGCGCGGACCGGGGAGCTGTTTTTT | CASSSHLTLAGARTGELFF
NA | TRBJ1-5 | NA | TRBV7-8 | TGTGCCAGCAGCTCGGACCGCAACAATCAGCCCCAGCATTTT | CASSSDRNNQPQHF
NA | TRBJ2-7 | TRBD2 | TRBV28 | TGTGCCAGCAGTCAGCGGGAGGCCCCATACGAGCAGTACTTC | CASSQREAPYEQYF
NA | TRBJ1-4 | TRBD1 | TRBV7-9 | TGTGCCAGCAGCTTAACTCGGACAGGGAGGTTGGCTAATGAAAAACTGTTTTTT | CASSLTRTGRLANEKLFF
NA | TRBJ2-1 | TRBD2 | TRBV19 | TGTGCCAGTATTTCAGGCGGGAGGGCTCCCAATGAGCAGTTCTTC | CASISGGRAPNEQFF
NA | TRBJ1-2 | TRBD1 | TRBV28 | TGTGCCAGCAACCTGGGACAGCCCTATGGCTACACCTTC | CASNLGQPYGYTF
once | TRBJ2-7 | TRBD1 | TRBV28 | TGTGCCAGCAGTTCCGGACAGGTTACCGAGCAGTACTTC | CASSSGQVTEQYF
NA | TRBJ2-3 | NA | TRBV7-9 | TGTGCCAGCAGCTTACACAGGGTTGGCACAGATACGCAGTATTTT | CASSLHRVGTDTQYF
NA | TRBJ2-7 | NA | TRBV4-1 | TGCGCCAGCAGCCAAGTTTTTGGAGGGGCCTACGAGCAGTACTTC | CASSQVFGGAYEQYF
NA | TRBJ2-7 | TRBD2 | TRBV7-9 | TGTGCCAGCAGCCAGGGACTAGCCTACGAGCAGTACTTC | CASSQGLAYEQYF
NA | TRBJ1-5 | TRBD1 | TRBV5-8 | TGTGCCAGCAGCTACCGGGACAGGGCCTTTGGGCCCCAGCATTTT | CASSYRDRAFGPQHF
NA | TRBJ2-5 | NA | TRBV11-2 | TGTGCCAGCAGCTTGGCCCAAGAGACCCAGTACTTC | CASSLAQETQYF
once | TRBJ2-1 | NA | TRBV19 | TGTGCCAGTAGTTCTCCGTGGGGGGAAGGCAACAATGAGCAGTTCTTC | CASSSPWGEGNNEQFF
NA | TRBJ1-2 | NA | TRBV5-1 | TGCGCCAGCTCGGCCGCGGGGGACTATGGCTACACCTTC | CASSAAGDYGYTF
once | TRBJ2-5 | TRBD2 | TRBV19 | TGTGCCAGTAGTTGGACTAGCGGGAGCGTCGAGACCCAGTACTTC | CASSWTSGSVETQYF